A single sample is the source of the 19 T cell receptor beta chains below, sequenced in a study of T cell repertoires in cytomegalovirus infection. TCRdb reanalysed the reads using MiXCR and keeps one entry per CDR3 protein. Of approximately 990,000 distinct CDR3 sequences in the sample, roughly 30% were seen once. No antigens are known for them. Sequenced material: cultured CD8+ T cells from PBMCs, taken from culture after CMV antigen stimulation. The receptors stem from a human donor in good health (CMV status not recorded). Some clones in this sample may be carry-over from other donors' samples.

This clonotype was found many times. The chain links TRBV12-5 to TRBJ2-3; 9 nucleotides align to TRBD2. The CDR3 runs 15 residues. From germline, CDR1 is LGHNT and CDR2 FRNRAP. V was pared by 3 bases and J by 4 bases, with 5 bases of the junction left unmatched. CDR3 DNA sequence: TGTGCTAGTGGTTTCGGGACTAGCAATGCAGATACGCAGTATTTT. It translates to CASGFGTSNADTQYF.

This chain uses TRBV24-1 with TRBJ2-1; possibly TRBD1 for D (5 bases). Germline lookup yields CDR1 KGHDR and CDR2 SFDVKD. This CDR3 spans 15 amino acids. The V end lost 0 bases, the J end lost 5 bases, and 10 bases lay between the germline ends. The CDR3 sequence is CATSDLLAGHNEQFF. CDR3 in DNA: TGTGCCACCAGTGATTTGTTGGCAGGGCACAATGAGCAGTTCTTC.

The rearrangement joins TRBV6-1 to TRBJ2-2; D gene ambiguous. This CDR3 is 18 amino acids long. In germline, CDR1 is MNHNS, CDR2 SASEGT. The germline V and J ends were trimmed by 0 bases and 1 base, with 15 bases remaining between them. CDR3 sequence reads: CASSEADVAQGNTGELFF. DNA of the CDR3: TGTGCCAGCAGTGAAGCGGACGTGGCGCAAGGGAACACCGGGGAGCTGTTTTTT.

The rearrangement uses TRBV29-1 and TRBJ1-1, with D unclear. The CDR3 sequence is 14 residues long. Trimming took 7 bases from V and 0 from J, leaving 15 bases between them. Germline V gene lookup returns CDR1 SQVTM and CDR2 ANQGSEA. CDR3 bases: TGCAGCGCCCATCTCCAGAACATGAACACTGAAGCTTTCTTT. This encodes CSAHLQNMNTEAFF.

This clonotype turned up a few times. This rearrangement joins TRBV28 to TRBJ1-5, with 7 nucleotides matching TRBD1. The J segment lost 0 bases and the V segment lost 2 bases, leaving 10 bases of the junction unmatched. The CDR3 is 18 amino acids. Germline loops: CDR1 MDHEN, CDR2 SYDVKM. For the CDR3, the DNA is TGTGCCAGCAGTTTAAGGAGGGGGCTTAATTATAGCAATCAGCCCCAGCATTTT. Its protein is CASSLRRGLNYSNQPQHF.

The gene calls are TRBV6-1 and TRBJ2-2; TRBD1 is a possible D gene (5 bases). In germline, CDR1 is MNHNS, CDR2 SASEGT. Trimming took off 5 bases at V and 0 bases at J, with 10 bases between the two ends. The CDR3 sequence is 15 residues long. CDR3 in DNA: TGTGCCAGCAGTCCTTGGACAACGAACACCGGGGAGCTGTTTTTT. The encoded protein is CASSPWTTNTGELFF.

This clonotype was counted between two and nine times. The chain uses TRBV10-3 and TRBJ1-3; 7 positions match TRBD1. This CDR3 comprises 15 residues. The V gene's germline CDR1 is ENHRY and CDR2 SYGVKD. V lost 6 bases, J lost 4 bases, and 9 bases stayed unmatched. The CDR3 nucleotides read TGTGCCATCAGAACTATCCTGGACAGGGGAAACACCATATATTTT. Protein product: CAIRTILDRGNTIYF.

This clonotype was picked up a small number of times. V gene TRBV6-5 combines with J gene TRBJ1-1; D unclear. V lost 8 bases and J 3 bases, leaving 13 bases between the germline ends. Looked up from germline, CDR1 is MNHEY and CDR2 is SVGAGI. The CDR3 has 13 amino acids. For the CDR3, the DNA is TGTGCCAGCTTCTCGGGGAGTTACACTGAAGCTTTCTTT. Its translation: CASFSGSYTEAFF.

V gene TRBV13 combines with J gene TRBJ1-6, with 7 bases that match TRBD1. Germline V gene lookup returns CDR1 PRHDT and CDR2 FYEKMQ (reference sequence). V trimming: 2 bases; J trimming: 16 bases; junction bases outside the gene matches: 2. The CDR3 runs 11 residues. The CDR3 DNA reads TGTGCCAGCAGCTTACAGGGGGAGCTCCACTTT. As protein: CASSLQGELHF.

This clonotype was seen a few times. The chain uses TRBV2 and TRBJ2-1; no definite D call. The V end lost 2 bases, the J end lost 8 bases, and 7 bases lay between the germline ends. The CDR3 sequence is 12 residues long. CDR1 and CDR2 (germline): SNHLY, FYNNEI. CDR3 nucleotides: TGTGCCAGCAGTGAACTCCGCCATGAGCAGTTCTTC. Residues: CASSELRHEQFF.

This rearrangement joins TRBV4-2 to TRBJ2-1; 10 bases align to TRBD1. Germline CDR1 and CDR2: LGHNA and YNFKEQ. The J segment lost 0 bases and the V segment lost 2 bases, leaving 4 bases of the junction unmatched. CDR3 length: 17 residues. The CDR3 DNA reads as TGTGCCAGCAGCCAAATCAGGACAGGGGGCTCCTACAATGAGCAGTTCTTC. Protein sequence: CASSQIRTGGSYNEQFF.

The chain carries TRBV7-6 and TRBJ1-2, with TRBD1 as a possible D gene (5 bases). The germline gives CDR1 SGHVS, CDR2 FNYEAQ. The V and J ends lost 5 bases and 1 base respectively, with 14 bases between them. The CDR3 spans 15 residues. Written as DNA, the CDR3 is TGTGCCAGCAGCCTAGATTCGGGGGATAACTATGGCTACACCTTC. Translated: CASSLDSGDNYGYTF. The complete variable domain, with remaining parts taken from reference TRBV7-6 and TRBJ1-2, reads GAGVSQSPRYKVTKRGQDVALRCDPISGHVSLYWYRQALGQGPEFLTYFNYEAQQDKSGLPNDRFSAERPEGSISTLTIQRTEQRDSAMYRCASSLDSGDNYGYTFGSGTRLTVV.

The rearrangement uses TRBV5-5 and TRBJ2-7; TRBD2 aligns across 10 bases. Germline V gene lookup returns CDR1 SGHKS and CDR2 YYEKEE (reference sequence). The CDR3 is made up of 18 amino acids. V dropped 6 bases and J dropped 7; count of bases not matched to a gene: 22. The CDR3 reads CASTTTHLRTSGPREQYF. The CDR3 DNA sequence: TGTGCCAGCACCACGACTCACCTTAGGACTAGCGGTCCGCGGGAGCAGTACTTC.

The chain carries TRBV4-1 and TRBJ1-2, with 9 positions matching TRBD1. Germline V gene lookup returns CDR1 MGHRA and CDR2 YSYEKL. The CDR3 has 16 amino acids. Trimming took 4 bases from V and 3 from J; bases not matched to a gene: 9. CDR3 nucleotides: TGCGCCAGCAGCCCGCTGCCGGGACAGGGTCACTATGGCTACACCTTC. It codes for CASSPLPGQGHYGYTF.

The chain links TRBV7-6 to TRBJ1-4; weak D call: TRBD1 (6 bases). The V end lost 2 bases, the J end lost 7 bases, and 11 bases lay between the germline ends. CDR3 length: 14 amino acids. Germline V lookup: CDR1 SGHVS, CDR2 FNYEAQ. CDR3 nucleotide sequence: TGTGCCAGCAGCTTAACAGGGCAGGCTGAAAAACTGTTTTTT. Encoded protein: CASSLTGQAEKLFF. Full variable domain (missing parts from reference TRBV7-6 and TRBJ1-4): GAGVSQSPRYKVTKRGQDVALRCDPISGHVSLYWYRQALGQGPEFLTYFNYEAQQDKSGLPNDRFSAERPEGSISTLTIQRTEQRDSAMYRCASSLTGQAEKLFFGSGTQLSVL.

The V gene is TRBV6-6, the J gene TRBJ1-2, with 8 bases aligning to TRBD1. With 2 bases clipped from V and 8 bases from J, the junction kept 10 bases outside the gene matches. The CDR3 spans 15 residues. Germline V CDR1 and CDR2: MNHNY, SVGAGI (reference sequence). Here the CDR3 reads CASSYIWQGAEGYTF. The CDR3 nucleotides are TGTGCCAGCAGTTACATCTGGCAGGGGGCGGAAGGCTACACCTTC.

This clonotype was picked up a small number of times. The chain couples TRBV7-9 to TRBJ2-7; perhaps D is TRBD1 or TRBD2 (6 bases each). Germline CDR1 SEHNR, CDR2 FQNEAQ (reference sequence). V dropped 5 bases and J dropped 2 bases, with 28 bases sitting between them. The CDR3 contains 19 residues. The CDR3 loop is CASSRKEAAREGGTYEQYF. The CDR3 DNA follows: TGTGCCAGCAGCCGGAAGGAGGCCGCGAGAGAGGGGGGAACCTACGAGCAGTACTTC. The full variable domain, with the rest looked up from reference TRBV7-9 and TRBJ2-7, is DTGVSQNPRHKITKRGQNVTFRCDPISEHNRLYWYRQTLGQGPEFLTYFQNEAQLEKSRLLSDRFSAERPKGSFSTLEIQRTEQGDSAMYLCASSRKEAAREGGTYEQYFGPGTRLTVT.

The rearrangement joins TRBV28 to TRBJ2-7; D assignment may be TRBD1 or TRBD2 (5 bases each). V shed 2 bases and J shed 0 bases, with 17 bases lying between them. Germline assignment: CDR1 MDHEN and CDR2 SYDVKM. CDR3 length equals 17 residues. The CDR3 here is CASSLRGEGVGSYEQYV. For the CDR3, the DNA is TGTGCCAGCAGTTTAAGGGGTGAGGGAGTCGGCTCCTACGAGCAGTACGTC.

The chain combines TRBV6-2 or TRBV6-3 with TRBJ2-7; D may be TRBD1 (6 bases). This CDR3 comprises 16 residues. V lost 6 bases and J lost 2, with 20 bases in between. Germline CDR1 and CDR2: MNHEY and SVGEGT. The CDR3 loop is CASSPVAGEGPYEQYV. In DNA, the CDR3 is TGTGCCAGCAGCCCAGTGGCAGGGGAAGGCCCCTACGAGCAGTACGTC.